The 29 T cell receptor beta chains given below trace back to one sample, sequenced in a study of beta chain features in type 1 diabetes. Points from the study as a whole: When Type 1 diabetes patients were examined, their TCRB CDR3s proved moderately but significantly shorter in all four CD4+ subsets.

cDNA synthesis used the whole RNA isolate, giving expressed TCRB sequences. This table comes from immunoSEQ multiplex PCR, and its TCRdb copy is limited to in-frame clones, with some not included. This sample has almost 350,000 clones, with roughly 9% found just once. No antigen is known for these receptors. The sample consisted of central memory CD4+ T cells from blood. These receptor sequences come from a man aged 25-45 years with type 1 diabetes.

This clone was detected a few times. The chain employs TRBV7-8 and TRBJ2-3, with 9 bases lining up with TRBD1. The V gene's germline CDR1 is SGHVS and CDR2 FQNEAQ. The CDR3 sequence is 15 residues long. Trimming removed 4 bases from V and 2 bases from J; junction bases left unmatched: 4. The DNA of the CDR3 is TGTGCCAGCAGCTCCGGACAGGGGACCACAGATACGCAGTATTTT. Its protein is CASSSGQGTTDTQYF.

The chain combines TRBV29-1 with TRBJ2-4; 8 bases are a match to TRBD1. Germline CDR1 is SQVTM and CDR2 is ANQGSEA. The CDR3 spans 13 residues. V shed 6 bases and J 6 bases; nucleotides not matched to a gene: 7. The CDR3 protein is CSVKTGASNIQYF. CDR3 nucleotides: TGCAGCGTCAAGACAGGGGCCTCAAACATTCAGTACTTC.

This clone was found a few times. CDR3 DNA: TGCGCCAGCAGAGCAGGGACAGATAGCAATCAGCCCCAGCATTTT. Protein sequence: CASRAGTDSNQPQHF. This chain joins TRBV5-1 and TRBJ1-5; the match to TRBD1 covers 7 bases. The CDR3 spans 15 residues. The ends lost 5 bases at V and 0 bases at J; junction bases unmatched: 5. Germline V lookup: CDR1 SGHRS, CDR2 YFSETQ.

This clone was seen a handful of times. The CDR3: CASSELGTEGSYGYTF. The CDR3 nucleotides are TGTGCCAGCAGTGAACTAGGGACGGAAGGCTCCTATGGCTACACCTTC. The J gene is TRBJ1-2, the V gene TRBV28, with D possibly being TRBD1 (5 bases). The length of the CDR3 is 16 residues. Germline V gene sequence: CDR1 MDHEN, CDR2 SYDVKM. Between the trimmed V and J ends, which lost 5 bases and 4 bases, there was a span of 20 bases.

The sample holds a few counts of this clone. V and J are TRBV4-3 and TRBJ1-1; 8 bases are shared with TRBD1. The CDR3 runs 15 residues. Germline-derived CDR1 and CDR2 are LGHNA and YSLEER. V shed 4 bases and J 4 bases; nucleotides not matched to a gene: 8. The CDR3 reads CASSPSWTGPTEAFF. The CDR3 DNA sequence: TGCGCCAGCAGCCCTAGCTGGACAGGGCCCACTGAAGCTTTCTTT.

This clone has ten or more counts. The rearrangement joins TRBV7-8 to TRBJ2-5; D is possibly TRBD1 or TRBD2 (6 bases each). The CDR3 sequence is 15 residues long. The V end lost 0 bases, the J end lost 0 bases, and 8 bases lay between the germline ends. CDR1 and CDR2 (germline): SGHVS, FQNEAQ. CDR3 loop: CASSLAGGHQETQYF. The CDR3 DNA reads as TGTGCCAGCAGCTTAGCGGGGGGCCACCAAGAGACCCAGTACTTC.

This clone turned up a few times. The rearrangement links TRBV6-5 to TRBJ2-4; D remains unclear. Germline-derived CDR1 and CDR2 are MNHEY and SVGAGI. V was clipped by 0 bases and J by 0 bases, with 6 bases between them. The CDR3 totals 15 residues. The CDR3 DNA reads as TGTGCCAGCAGTTACTCACGGGTAGCCAAAAACATTCAGTACTTC. Protein sequence: CASSYSRVAKNIQYF.

This clone was observed a handful of times. V gene TRBV9 combines with J gene TRBJ2-3; D may be TRBD1 or TRBD2 (5 bases each). CDR3 length: 13 amino acids. Germline V gene lookup returns CDR1 SGDLS and CDR2 YYNGEE. Trimming shortened V by 7 bases and J by 2 bases, and 11 bases separated the two germline ends. CDR3 DNA sequence: TGTGCCAGCGGACGGGACCTCACAGATACGCAGTATTTT. Protein product: CASGRDLTDTQYF.

This clone was picked up a small number of times. The same CDR3 also results from other DNA sequences found in this sample. This chain links TRBV7-6 with TRBJ1-1; TRBD1 might be the D (6 bases). The germline V and J ends were trimmed by 4 bases and 1 base, with 7 bases remaining between them. Germline lookup yields CDR1 SGHVS and CDR2 FNYEAQ. This CDR3 is 13 amino acids long. CDR3 amino acids: CASSSDRNTEAFF. The CDR3 nucleotides are TGTGCCAGCAGCTCGGACAGGAACACTGAAGCTTTCTTT.

This clone has just a few counts. V gene TRBV2 combines with J gene TRBJ1-2; a weak D match, TRBD1 (5 bases). Per the germline V gene, CDR1 is SNHLY and CDR2 is FYNNEI. CDR3 length: 14 amino acids. The V end lost 2 bases, the J end lost 0 bases, and 7 bases lay between the germline ends. The CDR3 reads CASSEQGANYGYTF. The CDR3 coding sequence is TGTGCCAGCAGTGAACAGGGAGCTAACTATGGCTACACCTTC.

The rearrangement uses TRBV6-5 and TRBJ2-3, with D perhaps TRBD1 (7 bases). Germline V gives CDR1 MNHEY, CDR2 SVGAGI. The V and J ends lost 0 bases and 3 bases respectively, with 13 bases between them. This CDR3 spans 16 amino acids. This CDR3 is CASSYSRQGGTDTQYF. In nucleotides, the CDR3 is TGTGCCAGCAGTTACTCCCGACAGGGAGGAACAGATACGCAGTATTTT.

This clone turned up a few times. The genes are TRBV29-1 and TRBJ1-4, with 10 bases that match TRBD1. The trim removed 8 bases at V and 6 bases at J, leaving 3 bases unmatched. This CDR3 spans 12 amino acids. Germline V gene lookup returns CDR1 SQVTM and CDR2 ANQGSEA. CDR3 protein: CSTGTGDEKLFF. The CDR3 nucleotides are TGCAGCACGGGGACAGGGGATGAAAAACTGTTTTTT.

This chain connects TRBV7-9 to TRBJ2-2, with TRBD1 matching 7 bases. Germline V gene data show CDR1 as SEHNR and CDR2 as FQNEAQ (reference sequence). With V trimmed by 4 bases and J by 2 bases, 1 base remained unmatched. This CDR3 has 14 residues. The CDR3 reads CASSWDSNTGELFF. The CDR3, as DNA: TGTGCCAGCAGCTGGGACAGTAACACCGGGGAGCTGTTTTTT. Looking up the rest from reference TRBV7-9 and TRBJ2-2 gives the full variable domain: DTGVSQNPRHKITKRGQNVTFRCDPISEHNRLYWYRQTLGQGPEFLTYFQNEAQLEKSRLLSDRFSAERPKGSFSTLEIQRTEQGDSAMYLCASSWDSNTGELFFGEGSRLTVL.

This clone was recorded a few times. CDR3 nucleotides: TGCGCCAGCAGCCAAGATTTGATCTCTGGGGCCAACGTCCTGACTTTC. Its protein product is CASSQDLISGANVLTF. The chain links TRBV4-1 to TRBJ2-6; D is uncertain. CDR1 MGHRA and CDR2 YSYEKL come from the germline V gene. This CDR3 is 16 amino acids long. The V and J ends lost 0 bases and 0 bases respectively, with 6 bases between them.

This rearrangement joins TRBV7-2 to TRBJ2-2; TRBD2 agrees at 9 bases. This CDR3 is built from 17 residues. V lost 1 base, J lost 9 bases, and 12 bases stayed unmatched. CDR1 is SGHTA, CDR2 FQGNSA, per germline. The CDR3 sequence is CASSLGPGLAGRWELFF. DNA of the CDR3: TGTGCCAGCAGCTTAGGTCCTGGGCTAGCGGGGCGATGGGAGCTGTTTTTT.

This clone was found a few times. The chain recombines TRBV29-1 with TRBJ1-3; 9 nucleotides line up with TRBD1. CDR3 length: 13 residues. Germline lookup yields CDR1 SQVTM and CDR2 ANQGSEA. V lost 7 bases to trimming and J lost 2 bases; unmatched junction nucleotides: 3. The CDR3 loop is CSAWDRAGNTIYF. CDR3 DNA sequence: TGCAGCGCATGGGACAGGGCTGGAAACACCATATATTTT.

The chain couples TRBV6-1 to TRBJ1-5, with D uncertain. Germline values: CDR1 MNHNS, CDR2 SASEGT. This CDR3 has 15 amino acids. With 8 bases removed from V and 1 base from J, the gap between germline ends came to 15 bases. Written as DNA, the CDR3 is TGTGCCAGCGGACTCCTAATAGGGAGCAATCAGCCCCAGCATTTT. Its protein product is CASGLLIGSNQPQHF.

At least ten counts were recorded for this clone. The chain combines TRBV28 with TRBJ1-2; TRBD1 matches 7 bases. V lost 10 bases to trimming and J lost 5 bases; unmatched junction nucleotides: 13. Germline V gene sequence: CDR1 MDHEN, CDR2 SYDVKM. The length of the CDR3 is 14 residues. The CDR3 region is CAIPTGSTPYGYTF. The CDR3 region has the DNA TGTGCCATCCCGACAGGGTCAACACCTTATGGCTACACCTTC.

The chain couples TRBV7-2 to TRBJ2-5, with a tentative D call TRBD2 (5 bases). Germline CDR1 and CDR2: SGHTA and FQGNSA. V gave up 2 bases and J gave up 5 bases, with 9 bases separating them. The CDR3 sequence is 13 residues long. This CDR3 reads CASSLRGSETQYF. Here the CDR3 DNA reads TGTGCCAGCAGCTTACGGGGAAGCGAGACCCAGTACTTC.

The gene calls are TRBV28 and TRBJ1-2; D not resolved. The germline V gene encodes CDR1 MDHEN and CDR2 SYDVKM. V was trimmed by 3 bases and J by 2 bases, leaving 10 bases between them. The CDR3 is 14 residues long. CDR3 DNA sequence: TGTGCCAGCAGTTTGGGGATCCACAACTATGGCTACACCTTC. It encodes CASSLGIHNYGYTF.

The genes are TRBV30 and TRBJ1-6; 8 nucleotides line up with TRBD1. Germline V lookup: CDR1 GTSNPN, CDR2 SVGIG (reference sequence). This CDR3 spans 16 amino acids. The junction had 9 bases not matched to a gene; V was cut back by 5 bases and J by 3 bases. The CDR3 protein is CAWGQQGASYNSPLHF. Written as DNA, the CDR3 is TGTGCCTGGGGTCAGCAGGGGGCCAGCTATAATTCACCCCTCCACTTT.

This clone appeared a single time. The chain carries TRBV19 and TRBJ1-5; D remains unclear. Germline CDR1 and CDR2: LNHDA and SQIVND (reference sequence). The CDR3 length is 14 residues. V was clipped by 4 bases and J by 5 bases, with 12 bases between them. CDR3: CASSTGVRDQPQHF. CDR3 nucleotides: TGTGCCAGTAGTACCGGGGTGAGGGATCAGCCCCAGCATTTT.

This clone was detected only a few times. This rearrangement joins TRBV4-1 to TRBJ2-3; 9 positions match TRBD2. With V trimmed by 1 base and J by 4 bases, 9 bases remained unmatched. CDR1 is MGHRA, CDR2 YSYEKL, per germline. There are 17 residues in the CDR3. The CDR3 DNA reads as TGCGCCAGCAGCCAAGGTGGGGCGGGGGGGCCCTCAGATACGCAGTATTTT. As protein: CASSQGGAGGPSDTQYF.

The chain combines TRBV6-5 with TRBJ2-3; 9 positions agree with TRBD2. The CDR3 contains 15 residues. Germline trimming cut 6 bases from V and 2 bases from J; bases unmatched to any gene: 6. CDR1 and CDR2 from the germline V gene are MNHEY and SVGAGI. CDR3: CASRKERGVTDTQYF. The CDR3 nucleotides read TGTGCCAGCAGAAAGGAGCGGGGGGTCACAGATACGCAGTATTTT.

The rearrangement joins TRBV7-8 to TRBJ1-1; D ambiguous. Per germline, CDR1 SGHVS and CDR2 FQNEAQ. This CDR3 spans 16 amino acids. V dropped 1 base and J dropped 0 bases, with 12 bases sitting between them. In nucleotides, the CDR3 is TGTGCCAGCAGCTTAGGAGCTAAGGGTCTGAACACTGAAGCTTTCTTT. This gives the protein CASSLGAKGLNTEAFF.

This chain connects TRBV4-3 to TRBJ2-3; D not resolved. This CDR3 is 14 amino acids long. Deletions cut 0 bases from V and 0 bases from J, with 4 bases between. The V gene's germline CDR1 is LGHNA and CDR2 YSLEER. For the CDR3, the DNA is TGCGCCAGCAGCCAAGATTATAGCACAGATACGCAGTATTTT. Translated, it gives CASSQDYSTDTQYF.

This clone has at least ten counts. The identical CDR3 is also encoded by other nucleotide sequences in the sample. The genes are TRBV14 and TRBJ1-6, with a weak D call TRBD1 (6 bases). This CDR3 spans 14 amino acids. The V gene's germline CDR1 is SGHDN and CDR2 FVKESK. The V end was cut by 4 bases, the J end by 10 bases, with 14 bases between. The CDR3 reads CASSPQGNHSPLHF. The CDR3 bases are TGTGCCAGCAGCCCACAGGGTAATCACTCACCCCTCCACTTT.

The J gene is TRBJ2-7, the V gene TRBV19; D might be TRBD1 (6 bases). The ends were cut back, 4 bases at V and 5 bases at J, with 12 bases in the middle. The CDR3 runs to 13 residues. Germline CDR1 LNHDA, CDR2 SQIVND (reference sequence). This CDR3 reads CASSRESGDEQYF. DNA of the CDR3: TGTGCCAGTAGTAGAGAGTCAGGGGACGAGCAGTACTTC.

The V gene is TRBV6-6, the J gene TRBJ2-5, with D perhaps TRBD1 or TRBD2 (6 bases each). This CDR3 comprises 15 residues. Looked up from germline, CDR1 is MNHNY and CDR2 is SVGAGI (reference sequence). V lost 5 bases and J lost 5, with 18 bases in between. CDR3 in amino acids: CASSRGGRGKETQYF. DNA of the CDR3: TGTGCCAGCAGTAGAGGGGGGAGAGGAAAGGAGACCCAGTACTTC.